Included here is one TCR beta chain sequence, with context. The antigen is not known. The data were taken from a study of cytomegalovirus exposure and HLA in healthy donors. CDR1 is MNHNY, CDR2 SVGAGI, per germline (reference sequence). The CDR3 contains 13 residues. The trim removed 5 bases at V and 5 bases at J, leaving 5 bases unmatched. TCRdb keeps only in-frame clones here, not all; method: immunoSEQ multiplex PCR. The sample has 55,000 to 75,000 clones, over 90% seen once; the top ten hold about 5.4%. Study results and caveats: Most TCR sequences were rare, but some public TCRs occurred in many donors.

This chain connects TRBV6-6 to TRBJ1-2, with TRBD1 identical over 7 bases. The clonotype comes from a man between 18 and 29 years old in good health and CMV-seropositive. Sequencing was performed on PBMCs. The CDR3 here is CASSTLQGYGYTF. The CDR3 DNA is TGTGCCAGCAGTACGCTACAGGGGTATGGCTACACCTTC.